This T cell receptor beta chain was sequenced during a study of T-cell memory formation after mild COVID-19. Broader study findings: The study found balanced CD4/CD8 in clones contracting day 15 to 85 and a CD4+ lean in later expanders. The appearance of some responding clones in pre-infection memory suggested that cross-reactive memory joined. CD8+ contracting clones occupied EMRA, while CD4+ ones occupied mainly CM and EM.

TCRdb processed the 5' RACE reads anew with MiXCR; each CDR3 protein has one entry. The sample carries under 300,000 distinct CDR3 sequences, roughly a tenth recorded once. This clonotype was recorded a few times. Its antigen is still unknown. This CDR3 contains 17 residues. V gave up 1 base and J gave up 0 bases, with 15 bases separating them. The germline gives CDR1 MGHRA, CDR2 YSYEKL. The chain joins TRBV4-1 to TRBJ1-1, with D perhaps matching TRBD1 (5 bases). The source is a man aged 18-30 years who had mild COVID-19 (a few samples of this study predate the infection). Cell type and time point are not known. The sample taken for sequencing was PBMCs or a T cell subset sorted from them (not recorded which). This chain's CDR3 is CASSQGGFGAMNTEAFF. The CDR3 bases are TGCGCCAGCAGCCAAGGAGGGTTCGGGGCGATGAACACTGAAGCTTTCTTT.